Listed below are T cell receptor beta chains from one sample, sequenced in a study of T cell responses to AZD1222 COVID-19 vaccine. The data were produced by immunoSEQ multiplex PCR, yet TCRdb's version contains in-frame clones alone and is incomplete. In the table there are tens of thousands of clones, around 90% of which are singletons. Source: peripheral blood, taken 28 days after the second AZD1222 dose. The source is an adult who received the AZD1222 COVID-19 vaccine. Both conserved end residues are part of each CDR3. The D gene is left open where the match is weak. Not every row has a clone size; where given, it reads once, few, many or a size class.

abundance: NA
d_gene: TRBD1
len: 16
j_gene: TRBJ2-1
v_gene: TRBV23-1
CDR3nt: TGCGCCAGCAGTCACCCCGGACAGGGTCAGAACAATGAGCAGTTCTTC
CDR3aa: CASSHPGQGQNNEQFF

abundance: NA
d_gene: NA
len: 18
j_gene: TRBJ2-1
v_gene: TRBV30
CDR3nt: TGTGCCTGGAGTGTACCCGTCACACCGCGGGACAGCTACAATGAGCAGTTCTTC
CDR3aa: CAWSVPVTPRDSYNEQFF

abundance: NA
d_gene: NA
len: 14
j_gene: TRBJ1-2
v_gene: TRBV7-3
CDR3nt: TGTGCCAGCAGCTCCCCCGGGGTCGACTATGGCTACACCTTC
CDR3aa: CASSSPGVDYGYTF

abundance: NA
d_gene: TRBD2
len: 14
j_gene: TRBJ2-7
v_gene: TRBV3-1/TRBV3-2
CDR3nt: TGTGCCAGCAGCCAAAGCGGGAGGGCCAATGAGCAGTACTTC
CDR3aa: CASSQSGRANEQYF

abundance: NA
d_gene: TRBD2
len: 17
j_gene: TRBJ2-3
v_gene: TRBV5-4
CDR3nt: TGTGCCAGCAGCTTGGAGCTAGCGGGAGGGCCAATAGATACGCAGTATTTT
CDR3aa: CASSLELAGGPIDTQYF

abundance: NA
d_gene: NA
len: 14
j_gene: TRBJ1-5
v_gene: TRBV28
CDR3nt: TGTGCCAGCAGAAGCGGGCGGAGCAATCAGCCCCAGCATTTT
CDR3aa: CASRSGRSNQPQHF

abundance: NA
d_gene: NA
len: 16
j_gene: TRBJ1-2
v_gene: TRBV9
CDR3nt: TGTGCCAGCAGCGTAGACGCCGGGGAAGCTAACTATGGCTACACCTTC
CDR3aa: CASSVDAGEANYGYTF

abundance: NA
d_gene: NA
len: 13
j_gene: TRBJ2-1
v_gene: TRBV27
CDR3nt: TGTGCCAGCAGTTTATCGCCTTACGATGAGCAGTTCTTC
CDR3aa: CASSLSPYDEQFF

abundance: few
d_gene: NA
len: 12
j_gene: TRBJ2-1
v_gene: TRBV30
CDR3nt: TGTGCCTGGAGCCCGACAGACAATGAGCAGTTCTTC
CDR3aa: CAWSPTDNEQFF

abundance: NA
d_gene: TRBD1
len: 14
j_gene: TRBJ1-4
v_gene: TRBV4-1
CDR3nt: TGCGCCAGCAGCCGGGACAGTGGGGTAGAAAAACTGTTTTTT
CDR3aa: CASSRDSGVEKLFF

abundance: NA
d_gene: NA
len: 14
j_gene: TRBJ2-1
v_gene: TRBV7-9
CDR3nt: TGTGCCAGCAGCCCCACTAGCTCCCGGAATGAGCAGTTCTTC
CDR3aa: CASSPTSSRNEQFF

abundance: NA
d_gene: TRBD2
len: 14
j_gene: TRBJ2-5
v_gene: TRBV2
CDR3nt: TGTGCCAGCAGCTGGGGACTAGCGCAAGAGACCCAGTACTTC
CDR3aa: CASSWGLAQETQYF

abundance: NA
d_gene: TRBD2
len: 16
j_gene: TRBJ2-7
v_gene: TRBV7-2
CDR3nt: TGTGCCAGCAGCTTGAGGGTGGGAGGGATTACCTACGAGCAGTACTTC
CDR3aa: CASSLRVGGITYEQYF

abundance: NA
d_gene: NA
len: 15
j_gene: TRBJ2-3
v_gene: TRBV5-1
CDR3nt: TGCGCCAGCAGCTTAACCCTAGCGCTAACAGATACGCAGTATTTT
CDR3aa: CASSLTLALTDTQYF

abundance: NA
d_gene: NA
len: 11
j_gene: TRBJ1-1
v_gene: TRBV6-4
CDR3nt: TGTGCCAGCATCTCCCCTCTCGAAGCTTTCTTT
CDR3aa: CASISPLEAFF

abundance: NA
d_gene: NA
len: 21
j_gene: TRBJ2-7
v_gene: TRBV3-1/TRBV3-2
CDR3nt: TGTGCCAGCAGCCGGAAACCCGGCGGGGATTTCTTTGTAATGGGCTCCTACGAGCAGTACTTC
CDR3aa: CASSRKPGGDFFVMGSYEQYF

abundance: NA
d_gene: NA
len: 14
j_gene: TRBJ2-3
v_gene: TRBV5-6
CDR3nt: TGTGCCAGCAACACCCCGACAGACACAGATACGCAGTATTTT
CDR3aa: CASNTPTDTDTQYF

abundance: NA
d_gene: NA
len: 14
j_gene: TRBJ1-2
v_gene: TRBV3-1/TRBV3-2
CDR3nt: TGTGCCAGCAGCCAAGGGCTCCCAGTTGGGGGCTACACCTTC
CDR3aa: CASSQGLPVGGYTF

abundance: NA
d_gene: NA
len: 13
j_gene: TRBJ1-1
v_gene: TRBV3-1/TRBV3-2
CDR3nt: TGTGCCAGCCGGAGGGGAAGGAACACTGAAGCTTTCTTT
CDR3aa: CASRRGRNTEAFF

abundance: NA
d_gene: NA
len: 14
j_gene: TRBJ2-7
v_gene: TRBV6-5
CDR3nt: TGTGCCAGCAGTCCCGCGACAGGTCCCTACGAGCAGTACTTC
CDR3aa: CASSPATGPYEQYF

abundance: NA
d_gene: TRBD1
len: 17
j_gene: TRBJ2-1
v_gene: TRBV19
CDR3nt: TGTGCCAGTAGAGGGGGCGCGGAAAGAGAATCCTACAATGAGCAGTTCTTC
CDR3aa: CASRGGAERESYNEQFF

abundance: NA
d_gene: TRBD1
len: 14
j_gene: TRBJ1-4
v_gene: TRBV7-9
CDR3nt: TGTGCCAGCAGCTTGGGGACAGCTAATGAAAAACTGTTTTTT
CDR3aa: CASSLGTANEKLFF

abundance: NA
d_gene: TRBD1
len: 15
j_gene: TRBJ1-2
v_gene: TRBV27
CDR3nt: TGTGCCAGCAGTTCCCTGGGACAGGGGAACTATGGCTACACCTTC
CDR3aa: CASSSLGQGNYGYTF

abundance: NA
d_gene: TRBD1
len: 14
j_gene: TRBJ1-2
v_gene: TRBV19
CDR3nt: TGTGCCAGTACTCCGACTCAGGGGGCTGGGGGCTACACCTTC
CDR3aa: CASTPTQGAGGYTF

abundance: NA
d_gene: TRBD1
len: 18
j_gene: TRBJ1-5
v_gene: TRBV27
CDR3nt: TGTGCCAGCAGTTCTACCGGGACAGGGGCTATTAGCAATCAGCCCCAGCATTTT
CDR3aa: CASSSTGTGAISNQPQHF

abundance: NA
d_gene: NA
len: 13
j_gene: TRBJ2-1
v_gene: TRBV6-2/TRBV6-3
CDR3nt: TGTGCCAGCAGTTACCAGGACAACAATGAGCAGTTCTTC
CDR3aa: CASSYQDNNEQFF

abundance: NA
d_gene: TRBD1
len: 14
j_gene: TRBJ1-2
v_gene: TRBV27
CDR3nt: TGTGCCAGCAGTTCTTTGGCAGGGGGGTATGGCTACACCTTC
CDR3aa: CASSSLAGGYGYTF

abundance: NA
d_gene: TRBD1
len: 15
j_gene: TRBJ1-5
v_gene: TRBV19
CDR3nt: TGTGCCAGCGTAATCAGCAGGACAGGGGCTCAGCCCCAGCATTTT
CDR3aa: CASVISRTGAQPQHF

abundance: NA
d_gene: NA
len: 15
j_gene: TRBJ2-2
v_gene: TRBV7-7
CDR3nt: TGTGCCAGCAGCTTAGACGGCGGGATGTTCGGGGAGCTGTTTTTT
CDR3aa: CASSLDGGMFGELFF

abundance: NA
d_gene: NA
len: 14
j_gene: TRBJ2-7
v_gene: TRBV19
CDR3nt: TGTGCCAGTAGTATGGAAGCGGCAGTCTACGAGCAGTACTTC
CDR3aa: CASSMEAAVYEQYF

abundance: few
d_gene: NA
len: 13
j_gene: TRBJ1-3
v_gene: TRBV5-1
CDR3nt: TGCGCCAGCAGCTCAGGGACGATGGACACCATATATTTT
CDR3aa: CASSSGTMDTIYF

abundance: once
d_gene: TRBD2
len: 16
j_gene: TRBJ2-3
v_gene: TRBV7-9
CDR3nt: TGTGCCAGCAGCTTCGGAGCGGGAGGAGGCACAGATACGCAGTATTTT
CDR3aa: CASSFGAGGGTDTQYF

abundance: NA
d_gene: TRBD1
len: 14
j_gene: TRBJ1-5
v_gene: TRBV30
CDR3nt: TGTGCCTGGAGTCAGGGGGCCGACAATCAGCCCCAGCATTTT
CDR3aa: CAWSQGADNQPQHF

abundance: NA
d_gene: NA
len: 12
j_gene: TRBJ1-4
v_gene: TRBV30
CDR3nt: TGTGCCTCCCCCCGTACGAATGAAAAACTGTTTTTT
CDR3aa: CASPRTNEKLFF

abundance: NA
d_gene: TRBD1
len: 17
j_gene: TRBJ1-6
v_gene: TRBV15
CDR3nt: TGTGCCACCAGCAGACCCGGACAGGGGGCCTATAATTCACCCCTCCACTTT
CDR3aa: CATSRPGQGAYNSPLHF

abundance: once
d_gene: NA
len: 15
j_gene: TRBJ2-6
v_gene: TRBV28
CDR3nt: TGTGCCAGCACCGACCAGGGAGCTGGGGCCAACGTCCTGACTTTC
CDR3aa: CASTDQGAGANVLTF

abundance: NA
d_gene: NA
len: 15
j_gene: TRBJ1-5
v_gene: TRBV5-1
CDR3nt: TGCGCCAGCAGCTTGGACGCCGGGGGACATCAGCCCCAGCATTTT
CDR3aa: CASSLDAGGHQPQHF

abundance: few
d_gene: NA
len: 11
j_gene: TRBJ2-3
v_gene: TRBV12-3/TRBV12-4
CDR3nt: TGTGCCAGCACCCGCACAGATACGCAGTATTTT
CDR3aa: CASTRTDTQYF

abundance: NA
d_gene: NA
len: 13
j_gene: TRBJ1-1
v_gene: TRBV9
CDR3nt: TGTGCCAGCAGCGTAGACACGAACACTGAAGCTTTCTTT
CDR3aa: CASSVDTNTEAFF

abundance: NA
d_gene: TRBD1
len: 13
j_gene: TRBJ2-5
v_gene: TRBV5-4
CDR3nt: TGTGCCAGCAGCGCCGGGACAGAGGAGACCCAGTACTTC
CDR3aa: CASSAGTEETQYF

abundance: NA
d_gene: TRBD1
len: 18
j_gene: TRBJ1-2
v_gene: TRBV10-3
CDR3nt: TGTGCCATCAGTGAGTGGGGGACAGGGGGCCCCCTTAACTATGGCTACACCTTC
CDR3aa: CAISEWGTGGPLNYGYTF

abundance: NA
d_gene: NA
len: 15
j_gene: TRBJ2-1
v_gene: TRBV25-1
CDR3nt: TGTGCCAGCAGTGAATTAGTGGGAGTCTGGAATGAGCAGTTCTTC
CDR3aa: CASSELVGVWNEQFF

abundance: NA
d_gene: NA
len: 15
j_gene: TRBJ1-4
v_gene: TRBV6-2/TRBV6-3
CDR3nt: TGTGCCAGCAGTTACTCCGTAGGGGGTAATGAAAAACTGTTTTTT
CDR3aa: CASSYSVGGNEKLFF

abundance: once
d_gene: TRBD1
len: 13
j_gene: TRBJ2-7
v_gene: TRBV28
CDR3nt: TGTGCCAGCAGCGTGCAGGGGGTCTACGAGCAGTACTTC
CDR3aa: CASSVQGVYEQYF

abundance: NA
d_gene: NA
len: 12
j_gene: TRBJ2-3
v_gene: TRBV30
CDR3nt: TGTGCCTGGAGTGTAGCCCGGAGCGGGCAGTATTTT
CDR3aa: CAWSVARSGQYF

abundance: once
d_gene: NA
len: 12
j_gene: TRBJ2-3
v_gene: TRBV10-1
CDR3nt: TGCGCCAGCAGTGAATCCACAGATACGCAGTATTTT
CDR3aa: CASSESTDTQYF

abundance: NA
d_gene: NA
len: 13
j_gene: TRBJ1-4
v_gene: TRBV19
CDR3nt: TGTGCCAGTAGTATAGGGACAAGTGAAAAACTGTTTTTT
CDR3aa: CASSIGTSEKLFF

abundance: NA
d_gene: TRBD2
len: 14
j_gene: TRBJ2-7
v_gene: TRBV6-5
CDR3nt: TGTGCCAGCAGTAGGGGACTAGGGACTTACGAGCAGTACTTC
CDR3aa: CASSRGLGTYEQYF

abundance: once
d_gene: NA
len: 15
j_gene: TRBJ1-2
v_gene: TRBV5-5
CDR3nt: TGTGCCAGCAGCTTGTTTCAGGGGCGCCAAGACGGCTACACCTTC
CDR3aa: CASSLFQGRQDGYTF